The next 16 T cell receptor beta chains were all read from a single sample in a study of control samples from healthy donors and cancer patients. Using immunoSEQ multiplex PCR, the repertoire was profiled, and TCRdb retains in-frame clones only, with some absent. The table shows approximately 130,000 clones, with about nine tenths occurring only once. The sample was blood. These TCRs come from a man in his forties or fifties in good health.

This clone was observed a handful of times. This chain uses TRBV20-1 with TRBJ1-5; D may be TRBD1 (6 bases). Trimming left V 4 bases short and J 7 bases short, with 23 bases between. CDR1 is DFQATT and CDR2 is SNEGSKA in the germline V gene (reference sequence). The CDR3 totals 16 residues. The CDR3 coding sequence is TGCAGTGCTATTGAGGGGGGAGCCAGGGTGGGCCAGCCCCAGCATTTT. Translated, it gives CSAIEGGARVGQPQHF.

The chain links TRBV2 to TRBJ2-1, with D possibly matching TRBD2 (7 bases). The CDR3 is 15 amino acids. Trimming cost V 5 bases and J 3 bases, with 14 bases left between them. Germline CDR1 is SNHLY and CDR2 is FYNNEI. Here the CDR3 DNA reads TGTGCCAGCAGTAGAAGGGGGGGGGACTACAATGAGCAGTTCTTC. Residues: CASSRRGGDYNEQFF.

The chain has TRBV19 and TRBJ1-2; 8 nucleotides agree with TRBD1. V gave up 5 bases and J gave up 5 bases; unmatched junction bases: 10. Per the germline V gene, CDR1 is LNHDA and CDR2 is SQIVND (reference sequence). CDR3 length: 15 amino acids. CDR3 region: CASSARDRGPYGYTF. CDR3 coding DNA: TGTGCCAGTAGTGCCAGAGACAGGGGTCCGTATGGCTACACCTTC. The variable domain in full, completed from reference TRBV19 and TRBJ1-2, reads DGGITQSPKYLFRKEGQNVTLSCEQNLNHDAMYWYRQDPGQGLRLIYYSQIVNDFQKGDIAEGYSVSREKKESFPLTVTSAQKNPTAFYLCASSARDRGPYGYTFGSGTRLTVV.

The chain is built from TRBV18 and TRBJ2-2; possible D gene TRBD1, 5 bases. Trimming stripped 2 bases from V and 7 bases from J, with 17 bases between. Germline V gene sequence: CDR1 KGHSH, CDR2 LQKENI. The CDR3 is 16 residues long. In DNA, the CDR3 is TGTGCCAGCTCACCATCCAGGGCTACGGTGATCGGGGAGCTGTTTTTT. Its translation: CASSPSRATVIGELFF.

CDR3 nucleotides: TGCGCCAGCAGCTCAATTGGACAGAATGAGCAGTTCTTC. Translation: CASSSIGQNEQFF. The rearrangement uses TRBV5-1 and TRBJ2-1; weak D call: TRBD1 (6 bases). Germline CDR1 SGHRS, CDR2 YFSETQ. Trimming removed 3 bases from V and 7 bases from J, with 11 bases in between. The CDR3 loop spans 13 amino acids.

This chain uses TRBV5-1 with TRBJ1-2; D is possibly TRBD1 (5 bases). The CDR3 sequence is 13 residues long. Trimming stripped 4 bases from V and 4 bases from J, with 11 bases between. CDR1 and CDR2 from the germline V gene are SGHRS and YFSETQ. In DNA, the CDR3 is TGCGCCAGCAGCCGCGGGGGGACCTATGGCTACACCTTC. This gives the protein CASSRGGTYGYTF.

CDR3 residues: CASSYDPAYEQYF. DNA for the CDR3: TGTGCCAGCAGCTATGATCCGGCCTACGAGCAGTACTTC. This chain joins TRBV7-6 and TRBJ2-7; D unresolved. The germline V gene has CDR1 SGHVS and CDR2 FNYEAQ. The V gene lost 4 bases and the J gene lost 2 bases, with 9 bases spanning the gap. CDR3 length: 13 amino acids.

This rearrangement joins TRBV19 to TRBJ1-4; TRBD1 agrees at 7 bases. The CDR3 runs 15 residues. V lost 6 bases and J lost 10; bases outside the gene matches: 14. The germline gives CDR1 LNHDA, CDR2 SQIVND (reference sequence). CDR3 nucleotide sequence: TGTGCCAGTAGGATATCCAGCGGACAGGTGGGAAAACTGTTTTTT. This translates into CASRISSGQVGKLFF.

The rearrangement uses TRBV7-9 and TRBJ1-3; D is perhaps TRBD1 (6 bases). Per germline, CDR1 SEHNR and CDR2 FQNEAQ (reference sequence). This CDR3 has 14 amino acids. Trimming took off 5 bases at V and 4 bases at J, with 12 bases between the two ends. CDR3 sequence (DNA): TGTGCCAGCAGCGTAGGAACAGGGGGAAACACCATATATTTT. Its protein is CASSVGTGGNTIYF.

The chain carries TRBV30 and TRBJ1-1; D unresolved. There are 13 residues in the CDR3. Germline V lookup: CDR1 GTSNPN, CDR2 SVGIG (reference sequence). V gave up 3 bases and J gave up 2 bases, with 10 bases separating them. The CDR3 protein is CAWSRSQNTEAFF. CDR3 DNA sequence: TGTGCCTGGAGCCGAAGCCAAAACACTGAAGCTTTCTTT. Using reference TRBV30 and TRBJ1-1 for the parts outside the CDR3, the full variable domain is SQTIHQWPATLVQPVGSPLSLECTVEGTSNPNLYWYRQAAGRGLQLLFYSVGIGQISSEVPQNLSASRPQDRQFILSSKKLLLSDSGFYLCAWSRSQNTEAFFGQGTRLTVV.

The chain couples TRBV18 to TRBJ2-1, with D perhaps TRBD1 or TRBD2 (6 bases each). The CDR3 is 12 residues long. V shed 5 bases and J shed 9 bases, with 11 bases lying between them. The V gene's germline CDR1 is KGHSH and CDR2 LQKENI. This chain's CDR3 is CASSGGGAEQFF. The CDR3 DNA is TGTGCCAGCTCAGGAGGGGGTGCTGAGCAGTTCTTC.

The V call is TRBV2, the J call TRBJ1-4; the D gene is possibly TRBD1 (5 bases). The CDR3 covers 14 residues. The germline V gene has CDR1 SNHLY and CDR2 FYNNEI. V dropped 4 bases and J dropped 8 bases, with 14 bases sitting between them. In DNA, the CDR3 is TGTGCCAGCAGTGCTAGCTTATGGGGGGAAAAACTGTTTTTT. Translated, it gives CASSASLWGEKLFF.

The rearrangement uses TRBV3-1 (or the pseudogene TRBV3-2) and TRBJ1-4; no clear D gene. V dropped 6 bases and J dropped 5 bases, with 13 bases sitting between them. Germline V gene sequence: CDR1 LGHDT, CDR2 YNNKEL (reference sequence). CDR3 size: 14 residues. CDR3 nucleotide sequence: TGTGCCAGCAGTCGCCGGGCCGAGAATGAAAAACTGTTTTTT. Translated, it gives CASSRRAENEKLFF.

V and J are TRBV2 and TRBJ1-2; 12 bases are a match to TRBD1. Looked up from germline, CDR1 is SNHLY and CDR2 is FYNNEI. CDR3 size: 18 residues. V gave up 0 bases and J gave up 3 bases; unmatched junction bases: 8. The CDR3 DNA follows: TGTGCCAGCAGTGAAGCGCAGGGACAGGGGGCGGCGGACTATGGCTACACCTTC. This sequence encodes CASSEAQGQGAADYGYTF. Complete variable domain (other parts from reference TRBV2 and TRBJ1-2): EPEVTQTPSHQVTQMGQEVILRCVPISNHLYFYWYRQILGQKVEFLVSFYNNEISEKSEIFDDQFSVERPDGSNFTLKIRSTKLEDSAMYFCASSEAQGQGAADYGYTFGSGTRLTVV.

This clone has just one count. V is TRBV6-5 and J is TRBJ2-5; the match to TRBD1 covers 9 bases. This CDR3 has 13 residues. The V segment lost 5 bases and the J segment 4 bases; nucleotides outside the gene matches: 2. Germline values: CDR1 MNHEY, CDR2 SVGAGI. The CDR3 region has the DNA TGTGCCAGCAGTACGGACAGGGGAGAGACCCAGTACTTC. This encodes CASSTDRGETQYF.

CDR3 sequence: CASSYHGRDSNSPLHF. The CDR3 region has the DNA TGTGCCAGCAGCTACCACGGGAGGGACAGCAATTCACCCCTCCACTTT. The chain links TRBV6-5 to TRBJ1-6; 7 nucleotides match TRBD1. Per the germline V gene, CDR1 is MNHEY and CDR2 is SVGAGI. Trimming cost V 6 bases and J 7 bases; bases outside gene matches: 12. CDR3 size: 16 residues.